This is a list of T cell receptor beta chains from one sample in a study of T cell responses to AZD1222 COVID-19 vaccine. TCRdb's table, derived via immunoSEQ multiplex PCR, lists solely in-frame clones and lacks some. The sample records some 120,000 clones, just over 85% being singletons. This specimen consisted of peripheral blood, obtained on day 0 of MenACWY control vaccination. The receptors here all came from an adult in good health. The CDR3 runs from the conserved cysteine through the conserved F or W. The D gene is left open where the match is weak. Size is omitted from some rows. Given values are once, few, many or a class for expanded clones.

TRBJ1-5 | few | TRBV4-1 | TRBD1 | CASSQPGQNTNQPQHF | TGCGCCAGCAGCCAACCGGGACAGAACACTAATCAGCCCCAGCATTTT
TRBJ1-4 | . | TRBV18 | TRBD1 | CASFRTGINEKLFF | TGTGCCAGCTTCAGGACAGGGATTAATGAAAAACTGTTTTTT
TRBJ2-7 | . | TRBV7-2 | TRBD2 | CASSPVAGAYEQYF | TGTGCCAGCAGCCCTGTAGCGGGAGCCTACGAGCAGTACTTC
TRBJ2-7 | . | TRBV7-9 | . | CASSLAWGHRTPYEQYF | TGTGCCAGCAGCTTAGCGTGGGGACACCGAACGCCTTACGAGCAGTACTTC
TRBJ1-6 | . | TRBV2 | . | CASSDLSDSNNSPLHF | TGTGCCAGCAGTGACCTCTCCGACAGCAATAATTCACCCCTCCACTTT
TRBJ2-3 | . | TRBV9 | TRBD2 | CASSAVVGLAPDTQYF | TGTGCCAGCAGCGCGGTGGTGGGACTAGCACCCGATACGCAGTATTTT
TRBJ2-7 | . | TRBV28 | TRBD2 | CASSQSGRNYEQYF | TGTGCCAGCAGCCAGAGCGGGAGGAACTACGAGCAGTACTTC
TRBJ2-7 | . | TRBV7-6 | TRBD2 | CASSPGTSGSYEQYF | TGTGCCAGCAGCCCCGGGACTAGCGGGTCCTACGAGCAGTACTTC
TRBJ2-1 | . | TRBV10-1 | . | CASSVSGLSNNEQFF | TGCGCCAGCAGTGTGTCGGGACTCTCTAACAATGAGCAGTTCTTC
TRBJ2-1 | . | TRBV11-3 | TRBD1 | CASSRTGTVGNEQFF | TGTGCCAGCAGCCGGACCGGGACAGTGGGCAATGAGCAGTTCTTC
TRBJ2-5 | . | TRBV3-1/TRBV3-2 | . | CASSHGWGSETQYF | TGTGCCAGCAGCCATGGCTGGGGTTCCGAGACCCAGTACTTC
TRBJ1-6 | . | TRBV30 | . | CAWSVLGARSPLHF | TGTGCCTGGAGTGTACTGGGGGCGAGATCACCCCTCCACTTT
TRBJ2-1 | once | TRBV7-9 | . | CASSLYPRGNEQFF | TGTGCCAGCAGCTTATATCCCCGCGGGAATGAGCAGTTCTTC
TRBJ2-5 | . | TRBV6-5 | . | CASGAGTYQETQYF | TGTGCCTCCGGGGCAGGGACGTACCAAGAGACCCAGTACTTC
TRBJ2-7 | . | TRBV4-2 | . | CASSQELLSYEQYF | TGTGCCAGCAGCCAAGAATTGCTCTCCTACGAGCAGTACTTC
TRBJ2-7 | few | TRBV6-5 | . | CASTKGYEQYF | TGTGCCAGCACCAAAGGGTACGAGCAGTACTTC
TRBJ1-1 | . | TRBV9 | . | CASSVAGANTEAFF | TGTGCCAGCAGCGTAGCGGGGGCGAACACTGAAGCTTTCTTT
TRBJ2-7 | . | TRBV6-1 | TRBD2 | CASSDLAGGEILGEQYF | TGTGCCAGCAGTGACCTAGCGGGAGGTGAAATCTTAGGCGAGCAGTACTTC
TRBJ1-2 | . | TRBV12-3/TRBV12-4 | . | CASSFSGVGGYTF | TGTGCCAGCAGTTTTTCGGGAGTTGGGGGCTACACCTTC
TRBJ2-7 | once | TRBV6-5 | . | CASRTGHVGSYEQYF | TGTGCCAGCAGAACTGGACACGTGGGATCCTACGAGCAGTACTTC
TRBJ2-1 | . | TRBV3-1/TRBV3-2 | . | CASSLGTPGRSEQFF | TGTGCCAGCAGCCTGGGGACCCCGGGCCGCTCTGAGCAGTTCTTC
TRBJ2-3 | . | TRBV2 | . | CASSTPLDQRNTDTQYF | TGTGCCAGCTCAACCCCCCTCGACCAGCGGAACACAGATACGCAGTATTTT
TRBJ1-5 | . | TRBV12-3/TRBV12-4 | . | CASSLAGRRPQHF | TGTGCCAGCAGTTTGGCAGGGAGGAGGCCCCAGCATTTT
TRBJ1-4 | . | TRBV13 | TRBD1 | CASRTQRQGNEKLFF | TGTGCCAGCCGTACACAGAGACAGGGGAATGAAAAACTGTTTTTT
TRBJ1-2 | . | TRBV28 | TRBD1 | CASSKDRGLRGYTF | TGTGCCAGCAGTAAGGACAGGGGGCTGCGGGGCTACACCTTC
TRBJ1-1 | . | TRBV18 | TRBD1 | CASSPLGTGRQNTEAFF | TGTGCCAGCTCACCCCTGGGGACAGGGAGGCAGAACACTGAAGCTTTCTTT
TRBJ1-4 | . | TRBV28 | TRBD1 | CASRLHRGPTNEKLFF | TGTGCCAGCAGGCTCCACAGGGGGCCAACTAATGAAAAACTGTTTTTT
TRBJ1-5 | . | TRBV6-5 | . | CASSRQGNQPQHF | TGTGCCAGCAGCCGACAGGGCAATCAGCCCCAGCATTTT
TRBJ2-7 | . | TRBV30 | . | CAWSVSDRRYEQYF | TGTGCCTGGAGTGTTTCGGACAGACGCTACGAGCAGTACTTC
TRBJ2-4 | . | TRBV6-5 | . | CASIRGGENIQYF | TGTGCCAGCATCCGAGGGGGAGAAAACATTCAGTACTTC
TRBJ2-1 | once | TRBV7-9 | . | CASSLGTSILRNEQFF | TGTGCCAGCAGCTTAGGTACTAGCATCCTCAGGAATGAGCAGTTCTTC
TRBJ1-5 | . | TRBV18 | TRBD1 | CASSPKIGGDQPQHF | TGTGCCAGCTCACCCAAAATAGGGGGCGATCAGCCCCAGCATTTT
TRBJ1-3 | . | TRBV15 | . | CATSREPANTIYF | TGTGCCACCAGCAGAGAGCCGGCGAACACCATATATTTT
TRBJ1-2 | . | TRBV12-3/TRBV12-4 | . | CASSFTRNYGYTF | TGTGCCAGCAGTTTTACCAGAAACTATGGCTACACCTTC